This T cell receptor (beta chain) was identified during a study of shared clonotypes between healthy human individuals (dated by TCRdb to about 2020). Study-wide context: The cohort included three men and two women between 18 and 49 years of age. For each donor, CD4 naive and CD4 memory were each given three plates, CD8 naive was given two plates, and CD8 memory was given one plate. The study deeply sequenced blood TCR repertoires of about 5 healthy adults to estimate repertoire size and the extent of clonotype sharing between individuals. Different laboratories and diverse techniques were used to prepare libraries and sequence TCR repertoires, to increase sequencing depth and limit assay-specific biases. Each donor's leukapheresis produced roughly between roughly 0.85 and 10 billion PBMCs. Beyond this particular receptor, the publication reports: Pairwise subsampling led to the expectation that sequencing depth would affect the degree of clonotype sharing among donors. Incomplete sequencing was indicated by rarefaction of sorted-subset datasets, despite the large sequencing depth. Higher generation probabilities were observed for clonotypes shared by all four sorted-subset donors than for non-shared clonotypes. The genetic and exposure-history diversity represented was limited by the small number of donors. Sampling was restricted to blood, and TCR repertoires in tissues likely differ from the TCR repertoires found in blood. Naive subsets generally had larger estimated clonotype richness than memory subsets. About 5% of naive CD4, around 3.5% of naive CD8, 2.3% of memory CD4, and less than 0.45% of memory CD8 clonotypes were shared across several donors.

Healthy HIV-negative adults with no recently reported acute infections or vaccinations were included as donors. Every donor was a Caucasian adult living in Nashville, Tennessee, USA. CD4+ T cells were enriched through magnetic negative selection, after which naive cells were positively selected on CD45RA and the remaining negative fraction served as the memory subset. Blood was obtained by leukapheresis, after which PBMCs were separated by Ficoll-Histopaque density gradient centrifugation and cryopreserved in liquid nitrogen vapor phase. Purity and quantity of every magnetically sorted T cell population were checked by analytical flow cytometry. From each sorted fraction, genomic DNA was isolated and quantified by UV absorbance on a Nanodrop 2000c. CDR1 LGHNA and CDR2 YNFKEQ were looked up in the germline V gene. The CDR3 goes from the cysteine to the phenylalanine over 22 residues. Only CDR3 DNA remains: 66 bases, in frame from the first base. V loses 2 bases at its end and J loses 2 bases; junction bases beyond the gene matches: 22.

In the case of this clone: It has no known antigen specificity. No quality values exist for individual bases; no much larger clone is one base distant.

TCR CDR3 regions were amplified from genomic DNA by multiplex PCR using the deep immunoSEQ assay. Genomic DNA extracted from each cell subset was distributed evenly over all wells of several immunoSEQ 96-well plates, and each plate served as one replicate. Each replicate PCR for sorted subsets received around 0.2 ug genomic DNA, equal to about 30,000 T cell genomes. Purified libraries were measured with a Qubit 3.0 fluorometer, size-checked on a Bioanalyzer 2100, and measured again with the KAPA Library Quantification kit. Each immunoSEQ 96-well plate was sequenced on its own single-read 150-cycle Illumina NextSeq 550 flow cell. Regarding the original processing steps: Because only junctional sequences without quality scores were contained in the immunoSEQ output, filtering matching that applied to full-length reads could not be performed. Sequences were annotated with PyIR, a Python wrapper for IgBLAST v1.9, using IMGT germline references to assign V/J genes and CDR3. Reads were removed for weak V/J assignments (E-value above 1e-6), missing CDR3, stop codons, out-of-frame junctions, or ambiguous translated residues. V3J clonotypes were defined as sequences sharing an identical inferred V gene, J gene, and CDR3 amino acid sequence. To compute the percentage overlap between repertoires, the number of shared unique clonotypes was divided by the size of the smaller repertoire. Three approaches were used to assess repertoire richness: RTK rarefaction, the Chao1 estimator, and Recon v2.1 estimates of unobserved clonotypes. Generation probabilities for all TCRbeta clonotypes obtained by the gDNA method from four donors were computed using OLGA. This immuneACCESS table, as held by TCRdb, lists in-frame sequences with V and J called but not all clones. Of the missing ones, under half trace to an unresolved V gene in checked studies; the others have no known cause. D and trimming come from the DNA, and the V and J calls and clone size come from that table. This sample comprises more than 900,000 clones, 75% to 85% of them detected only once. The ten most abundant clones make up more than 0.55% of the sample.

The chain is encoded by TRBV4-2 joined to TRBJ2-3; TRBD2 matches 10 bases in the middle. Sequenced: memory CD4+ T cells from PBMCs. Sample cell subset or site, as interpreted from the label and publication: CD45RA-negative fraction. This clonotype originated in a man in his late teens or twenties in good health. Some clones in this sample may be carry-over from other donors' samples. CDR3 sequence: CASSQLAGAKGIAGGPTDTQYF. The base sequence is TGTGCCAGCAGCCAACTGGCGGGAGCGAAGGGCATAGCGGGAGGCCCCACAGATACGCAGTATTTT.